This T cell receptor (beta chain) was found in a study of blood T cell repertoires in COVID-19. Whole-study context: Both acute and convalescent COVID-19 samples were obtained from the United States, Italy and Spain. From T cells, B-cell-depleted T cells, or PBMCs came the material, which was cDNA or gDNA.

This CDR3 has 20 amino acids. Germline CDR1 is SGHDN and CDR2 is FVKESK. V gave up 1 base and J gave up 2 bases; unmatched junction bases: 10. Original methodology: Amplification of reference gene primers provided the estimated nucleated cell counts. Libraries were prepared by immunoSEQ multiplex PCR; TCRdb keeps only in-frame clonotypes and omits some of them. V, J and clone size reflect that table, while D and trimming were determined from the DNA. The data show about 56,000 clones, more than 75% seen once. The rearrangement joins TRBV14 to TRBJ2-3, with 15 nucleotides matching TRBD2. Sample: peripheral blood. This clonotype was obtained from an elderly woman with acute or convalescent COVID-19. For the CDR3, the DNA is TGTGCCAGCAGCCAAGGTTCCGGACTAGCGGGGGGGCTGGACACAGATACGCAGTATTTT. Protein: CASSQGSGLAGGLDTDTQYF.